This TCR beta chain is from a study of beta chain features in type 1 diabetes (dated by TCRdb to the late 2010s). Study-wide context: Patients and healthy donors did not differ in mean age, gender distribution, total cell number or subset yield. Across all samples, 107,917,701 sorted cells were examined, and cell number per subset correlated strongly with RNA yield. In the study, recently diagnosed type 1 diabetes patients and matched healthy donors were compared on the TCRB repertoires of their sorted circulating CD4+ T cell subsets. Regulatory and stem cell-like memory subsets were obtained from only 8 patients and about eight healthy donors, while naive and central memory subsets were obtained from all 30 or so donors. The study at large found these results: Only small numbers of individuals were included in the HLA sub-analyses, which left unresolved whether HLA type had any influence on TCRB rearrangement. A moderate but significant shortening of TCRB CDR3 length was observed in type 1 diabetes patients in all four CD4+ subsets. The naive, central memory and regulatory TCRB repertoires appeared to resemble one another more closely among patients than among healthy donors. At VDJ recombination sites, patients with type 1 diabetes made fewer insertions and deleted more nucleotides, a pattern implying thymic rearrangement abnormalities. Because cDNA rather than genomic DNA was sequenced, highly expressing activated cells could have been over-represented, although no difference in activation and CD3 levels was found between groups. Shorter templates might be favored by PCR, yet because patient and control samples were amplified and corrected together, any such skew would affect both groups equally.

The germline V gene gives CDR1 as MDHEN and CDR2 as SYDVKM. The CDR3 runs 11 residues from the cysteine to the phenylalanine. Of the read, only the CDR3 DNA is kept; its 33 bases are in frame from base 1. V and J are truncated by 11 bases and 4 bases respectively, leaving an intervening sequence of 11 bases. The entire amount of isolated RNA was reverse transcribed using the High Capacity cDNA Reverse Transcription Kit, so the sequenced TCRB transcripts were expressed ones. Deep immunoSEQ sequencing was applied to naive, central memory and regulatory T cell samples, giving an average of roughly 3.6 million total reads per sample. Sorted cells were lysed in RLT buffer, and RNA was extracted using DNase-treated RNeasy Micro or Mini kits according to cell number. To prevent cross-contamination, each cell subset was processed individually, whereas patient and healthy donor samples were processed jointly. TCRB sequences were amplified from cDNA with the immunoSEQ multiplex PCR, producing 87-bp fragments spanning the CDR3 region. Sequencing of the amplicons was done on the Illumina HiSeq platform. The paper's processing steps were these. PCR bias was corrected computationally using synthetic template baselines, and reads within Hamming distance 2 were collapsed, with unmergeable singletons discarded. Reads were aligned against IMGT to assign V, D and J genes, CDR3 length and insertions or deletions at six rearrangement sites. Within each subset, clonotype counts were normalized to sorted cell number, after which true diversity and Gini coefficients were computed with the tcR R package. The overlap coefficient, calculated on TCRB nucleotide sequences, was used to quantify repertoire sharing. Out-of-frame TCRB sequences from naive cells were analyzed as a proxy for the pre-selection repertoire. In TCRdb, the immuneACCESS table is reduced to in-frame sequences with V and J assigned. These tables do not hold every clone; where another copy was compared, an unresolved V gene accounts for under half, and the others remain unexplained. V, J and clone size derive from that table, while D and trimming were established from the DNA sequence. A total of more than 300,000 clones appear in this sample, more than 12% of them only once. The top ten clones comprise 0.019% of the sample.

From each donor, a single peripheral blood sample of roughly 0.11 L on average was drawn into heparinised tubes. Using a panel that included CD45RO, CCR7, CD25, CD127, CD95 and CD27, naive, central memory, regulatory and stem cell-like memory CD4+ T cells were sorted on a BD FACSAria II. All sorted populations exceeded 95% purity. Right away, PBMCs were isolated by Lymphoprep density gradient centrifugation and were stained directly, with no culture step. So that batch effects would be minimized, each experiment stained and sorted samples in pairs, pairing one healthy donor with one patient. Notes on this clone: The antigen it binds to is not known. Within one base of it there is no much larger clone, and no base qualities were kept.

The TCR sequence derives from a woman younger than 30 in good health. The rearrangement joined TRBV28 to TRBJ1-2; TRBD1 is a weak D gene call, 6 bases matching. Specimen: naive CD4+ T cells from blood. This sample's cell subset or site label indicates: true naive CD4+ T cells. The CDR3 is CAGGEFYGYTF. The DNA sequence follows: TGTGCCGGGGGCGAATTCTATGGCTACACCTTC.